These T cell receptor beta chains were read from a single sample in a study of cytomegalovirus exposure and HLA in healthy donors. Produced via immunoSEQ multiplex PCR; TCRdb's table is partial and in-frame only. The sample includes 150,000 to 200,000 clones, 75% to 80% of them seen just once. Sequenced material: PBMCs. These receptors were obtained from a man aged 35 to 55 in good health and CMV-seropositive. CDR3s include the opening cysteine and the closing phenylalanine or tryptophan.

TRBV6-5	TRBJ2-7	CASRGTSGGSYGQYF
TRBV7-3	TRBJ2-1	CASSQSGSYNEQFF
TRBV5-5	TRBJ2-7	CASRTAGGGVDEQYF
TRBV2	TRBJ1-1	CASRGQGATVTEAFF
TRBV10-3	TRBJ2-3	CAIRASGRTTTDTQYF
TRBV5-1	TRBJ2-7	CASSLRQGPSYEQYF
TRBV11-2	TRBJ2-1	CASSSLGRGPSGNEQFF
TRBV11-2	TRBJ2-5	CASSLDPRTSGSGETQYF
TRBV2	TRBJ1-1	CASRRGEADTEAFF
TRBV6-5	TRBJ1-1	CASRRDRGIPLAFF
TRBV30	TRBJ2-2	CAWSVQDKNTGELFF
TRBV7-3	TRBJ1-5	CASSLSPHQPQHF
TRBV28	TRBJ2-3	CASSSPEAWADTQYF
TRBV15	TRBJ2-3	CATSRDGRGGPDTQYF
TRBV10-3	TRBJ2-7	CAISGTGSWVEQYF
TRBV4-1	TRBJ2-1	CASSLTPGLAGRYEQFF
TRBV10-3	TRBJ2-5	CAISEFTGLAGETQYF
TRBV6-1	TRBJ1-6	CASTPTVNSPLHF
TRBV5-4	TRBJ2-7	CASSSQTSGSGEQYF
TRBV27	TRBJ2-2	CASRRGLAGGRVGELFF
TRBV5-6	TRBJ1-5	CASSQFQGNYQPQHF
TRBV11-2	TRBJ2-3	CASSRLTTGDTQYF
TRBV29-1	TRBJ2-5	CSVMDRGQTQYF
TRBV27	TRBJ1-5	CASSLSFSFNQPQHF
TRBV6-5	TRBJ1-1	CASSSATGYFTEAFF
TRBV18	TRBJ1-1	CASSLPTGANTEAFF
TRBV29-1	TRBJ2-2	CSVQTPSGTYTGELFF
TRBV6-1	TRBJ2-5	CASSSWAGGETQYF
TRBV6-4	TRBJ2-1	CASSDSDEGGTDEQFF
TRBV5-5	.	CASSPRQFYEQYF
TRBV5-4	TRBJ2-7	CASSSRTTYEQYF
TRBV11-2	TRBJ2-1	CASSDPSGSWSEQFF
TRBV2	TRBJ2-4	CASSIGGAAKNSQYF
TRBV27	TRBJ2-1	CASSLPGQGLNEQFF
TRBV18	TRBJ2-5	CASSLTQGQETQYF
TRBV29-1	TRBJ2-7	CSVEDRLAGGPYEQYF
TRBV28	TRBJ2-3	CASSFRGNPGTDTQYF
TRBV18	TRBJ1-3	CASSRGTALLGNTIYF
TRBV10-1	TRBJ2-7	CASSESGAPATEQYF
TRBV15	TRBJ2-7	CATSRDGQAYEQYF